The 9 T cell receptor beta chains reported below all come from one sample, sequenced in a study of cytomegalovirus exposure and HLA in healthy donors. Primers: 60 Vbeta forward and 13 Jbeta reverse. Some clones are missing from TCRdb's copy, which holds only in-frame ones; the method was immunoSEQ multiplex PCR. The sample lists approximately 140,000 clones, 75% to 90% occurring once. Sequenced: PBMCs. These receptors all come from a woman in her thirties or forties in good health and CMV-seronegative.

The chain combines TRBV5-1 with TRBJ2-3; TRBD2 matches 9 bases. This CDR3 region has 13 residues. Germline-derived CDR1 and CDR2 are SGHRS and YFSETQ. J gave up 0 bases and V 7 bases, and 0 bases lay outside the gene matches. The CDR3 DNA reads TGCGCCAGCGGGACTAGCAGCACAGATACGCAGTATTTT. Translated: CASGTSSTDTQYF.

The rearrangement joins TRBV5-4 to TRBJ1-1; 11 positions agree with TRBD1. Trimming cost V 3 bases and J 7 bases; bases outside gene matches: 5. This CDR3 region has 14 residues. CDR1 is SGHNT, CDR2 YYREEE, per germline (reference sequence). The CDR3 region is CASSSGQGAGEAFF. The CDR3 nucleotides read TGTGCCAGCAGCTCAGGACAGGGGGCTGGTGAAGCTTTCTTT.

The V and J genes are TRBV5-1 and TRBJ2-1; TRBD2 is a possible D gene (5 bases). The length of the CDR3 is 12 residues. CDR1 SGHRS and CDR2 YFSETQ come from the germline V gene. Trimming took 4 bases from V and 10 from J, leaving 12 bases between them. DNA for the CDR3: TGCGCCAGCAGCGAGGGCGGTTGGGAGCAGTTCTTC. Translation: CASSEGGWEQFF.

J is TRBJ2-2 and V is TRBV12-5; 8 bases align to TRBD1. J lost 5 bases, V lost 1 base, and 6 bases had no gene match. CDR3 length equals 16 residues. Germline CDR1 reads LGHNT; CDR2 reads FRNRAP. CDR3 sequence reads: CASGLADRVDTGELFF. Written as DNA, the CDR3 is TGTGCTAGTGGTTTGGCGGACAGGGTGGATACCGGGGAGCTGTTTTTT.

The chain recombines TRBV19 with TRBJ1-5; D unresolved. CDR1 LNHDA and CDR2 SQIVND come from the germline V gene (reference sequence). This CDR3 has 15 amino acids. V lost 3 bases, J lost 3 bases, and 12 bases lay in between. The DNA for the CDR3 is TGTGCCAGTAGTATCCACGAGGGAGTCAATCAGCCCCAGCATTTT. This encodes CASSIHEGVNQPQHF.

The CDR3 region is CASSLSQGEFSFF. The CDR3 DNA reads TGTGCCAGCAGCTTATCTCAGGGGGAATTTTCGTTCTTC. The rearrangement uses TRBV7-9 and TRBJ2-1, with 7 bases lining up with TRBD1. Germline CDR1 SEHNR, CDR2 FQNEAQ (reference sequence). The CDR3 has 13 residues. Trimming at V came to 2 bases and at J to 15 bases, leaving 10 bases not matched to a gene.

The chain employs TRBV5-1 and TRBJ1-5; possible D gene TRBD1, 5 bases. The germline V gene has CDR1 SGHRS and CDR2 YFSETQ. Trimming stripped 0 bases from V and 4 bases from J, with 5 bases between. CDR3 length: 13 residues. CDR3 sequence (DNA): TGCGCCAGCAGCTTGGCAGGGAATCAGCCCCAGCATTTT. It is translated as CASSLAGNQPQHF.

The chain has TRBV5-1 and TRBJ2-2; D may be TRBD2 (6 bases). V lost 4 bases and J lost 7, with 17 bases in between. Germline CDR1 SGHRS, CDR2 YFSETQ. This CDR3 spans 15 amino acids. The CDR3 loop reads CASSLGTSGGGELFF. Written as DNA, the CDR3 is TGCGCCAGCAGCCTCGGGACTTCGGGTGGCGGGGAGCTGTTTTTT. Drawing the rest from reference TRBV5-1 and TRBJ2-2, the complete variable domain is KAGVTQTPRYLIKTRGQQVTLSCSPISGHRSVSWYQQTPGQGLQFLFEYFSETQRNKGNFPGRFSGRQFSNSRSEMNVSTLELGDSALYLCASSLGTSGGGELFFGEGSRLTVL.

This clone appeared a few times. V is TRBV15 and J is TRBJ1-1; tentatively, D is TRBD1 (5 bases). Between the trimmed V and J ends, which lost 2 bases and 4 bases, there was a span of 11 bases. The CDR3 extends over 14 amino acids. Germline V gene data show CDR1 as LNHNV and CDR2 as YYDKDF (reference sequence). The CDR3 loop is CATSRLTGGTEAFF. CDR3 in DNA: TGTGCCACCAGCAGACTGACCGGGGGCACTGAAGCTTTCTTT. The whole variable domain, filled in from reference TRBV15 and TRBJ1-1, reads DAMVIQNPRYQVTQFGKPVTLSCSQTLNHNVMYWYQQKSSQAPKLLFHYYDKDFNNEADTPDNFQSRRPNTSFCFLDIRSPGLGDTAMYLCATSRLTGGTEAFFGQGTRLTVV.